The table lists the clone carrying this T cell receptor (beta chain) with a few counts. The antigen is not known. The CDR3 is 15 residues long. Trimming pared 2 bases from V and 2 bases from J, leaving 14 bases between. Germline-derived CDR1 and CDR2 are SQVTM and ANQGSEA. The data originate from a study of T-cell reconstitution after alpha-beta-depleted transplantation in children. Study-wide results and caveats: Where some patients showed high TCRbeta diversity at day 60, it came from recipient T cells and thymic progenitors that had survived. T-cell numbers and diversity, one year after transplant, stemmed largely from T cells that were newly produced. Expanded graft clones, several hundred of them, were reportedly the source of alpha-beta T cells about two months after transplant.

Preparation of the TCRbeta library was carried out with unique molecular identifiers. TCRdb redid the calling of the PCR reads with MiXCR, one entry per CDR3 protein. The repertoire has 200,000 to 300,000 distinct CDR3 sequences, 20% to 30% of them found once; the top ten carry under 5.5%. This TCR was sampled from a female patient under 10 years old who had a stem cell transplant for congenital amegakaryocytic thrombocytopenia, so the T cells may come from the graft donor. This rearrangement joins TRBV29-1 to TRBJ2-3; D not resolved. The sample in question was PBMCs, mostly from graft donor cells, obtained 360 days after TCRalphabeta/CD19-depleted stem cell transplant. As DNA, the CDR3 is TGCAGCGTTGAAACCCCCTCCCTTGTCACAGATACGCAGTATTTT. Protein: CSVETPSLVTDTQYF.